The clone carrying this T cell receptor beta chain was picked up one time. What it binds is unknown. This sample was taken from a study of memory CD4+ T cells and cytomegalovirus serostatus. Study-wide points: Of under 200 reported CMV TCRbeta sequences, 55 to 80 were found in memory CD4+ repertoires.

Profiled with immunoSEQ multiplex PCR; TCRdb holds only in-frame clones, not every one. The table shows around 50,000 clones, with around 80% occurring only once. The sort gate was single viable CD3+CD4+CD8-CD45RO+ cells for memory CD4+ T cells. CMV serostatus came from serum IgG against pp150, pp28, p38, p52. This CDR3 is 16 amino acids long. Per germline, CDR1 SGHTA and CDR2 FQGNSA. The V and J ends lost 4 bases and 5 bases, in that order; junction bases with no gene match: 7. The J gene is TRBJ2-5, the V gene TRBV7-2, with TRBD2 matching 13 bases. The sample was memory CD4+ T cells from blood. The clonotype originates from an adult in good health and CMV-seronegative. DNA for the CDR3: TGTGCCAGCAGCTCGGGGGGACTAGCGGGATTCGAGACCCAGTACTTC. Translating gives CASSSGGLAGFETQYF.